Listed below are T cell receptor beta chains from one sample, sequenced in a study of T cells in pancreatic ductal adenocarcinoma. The assay was immunoSEQ multiplex PCR, and TCRdb's table has in-frame clones only and misses some. The data contain about 97,000 clones, more than 90% of them singletons. Sequencing was carried out using PBMCs. These receptors all stem from a human donor with pancreatic ductal adenocarcinoma. Both conserved end residues are trimmed from each CDR3.

V: TRBV5-1
J: TRBJ1-1
CDR3: ASSLDRANTEAF

V: TRBV4-2
J: TRBJ2-7
CDR3: ASSQDRTSKSVYEQY

V: TRBV11-1
J: TRBJ1-2
CDR3: ASSDNEGLTNYGYT

V: TRBV11-3
J: TRBJ2-1
CDR3: ASSQGLAGVEQF

V: TRBV7-9
J: TRBJ2-1
CDR3: ASSLLSSYNEQF

V: TRBV27
J: TRBJ2-7
CDR3: ASSFGVEQY

V: TRBV27
J: TRBJ2-7
CDR3: ATRTLHEQY

V: TRBV30
J: TRBJ2-7
CDR3: AWSAIQVNEQY

V: TRBV11-2
J: TRBJ2-3
CDR3: ASSTDGGSGTDTQY

V: TRBV4-1
J: TRBJ2-3
CDR3: ASRGRDLPTDTQY

V: TRBV11-2
J: TRBJ2-7
CDR3: ASSLERTGTYEQY

V: TRBV28
J: TRBJ1-2
CDR3: ASSLGHFGYT

V: TRBV7-8
J: TRBJ2-7
CDR3: ASSYIKEGFEQY

V: TRBV7-6
J: TRBJ2-3
CDR3: ASTPGLAGANTDTQY

V: TRBV29-1
J: TRBJ2-5
CDR3: SAQGDETQY

V: TRBV7-2
J: TRBJ2-7
CDR3: ASSPDAGTHEQY

V: TRBV30
J: TRBJ1-1
CDR3: AWESGVNTEAF

V: TRBV13
J: TRBJ1-3
CDR3: ASSTMTGTGNTIY

V: TRBV7-2
J: TRBJ2-5
CDR3: ASSTSVQETQY

V: TRBV5-6
J: TRBJ1-2
CDR3: ASSLVGGGQTGSYT

V: TRBV2
J: TRBJ2-7
CDR3: ASRQGAYEQY

V: TRBV10-3
J: TRBJ2-2
CDR3: AISESQGATGELF

V: TRBV2
J: TRBJ2-1
CDR3: ASSEARGTQF

V: TRBV6-5
J: TRBJ2-2
CDR3: ASSLGEDGELF

V: TRBV28
J: TRBJ1-5
CDR3: ASSSGQGDQPQH

V: TRBV30
J: TRBJ2-2
CDR3: AWSQLTGARGELF

V: TRBV5-4
J: TRBJ2-1
CDR3: ASSLLSSYNEQF

V: TRBV11-2
J: TRBJ2-7
CDR3: ASSLEWTGGAFSYEQY

V: TRBV20-1
J: TRBJ1-2
CDR3: SATTNYGYT

V: TRBV9
J: TRBJ1-4
CDR3: ASSASGASNEKLF

V: TRBV28
J: TRBJ2-1
CDR3: ASSSPGRGYNEQF

V: TRBV2
J: TRBJ1-2
CDR3: ASNEEGPNYGYT

V: TRBV5-6
J: TRBJ2-7
CDR3: ASSLSSGSYEQY

V: TRBV6-1
J: TRBJ2-7
CDR3: ASNFRGYEQY

V: TRBV5-1
J: TRBJ2-3
CDR3: ASSFRGGDTQY

V: TRBV12-2
J: TRBJ2-7
CDR3: ASRRRLAGDEQY

V: TRBV4-2
J: TRBJ1-2
CDR3: ASSQEIRDRDYGYT

V: TRBV7-9
J: TRBJ2-5
CDR3: ASSLEGGATQY

V: TRBV12-5
J: TRBJ2-7
CDR3: ASGQRENEQY

V: TRBV25-1
J: TRBJ2-1
CDR3: ASSELGTSEF

V: TRBV9
J: TRBJ2-5
CDR3: ASSVGAGVAETQY

V: TRBV30
J: TRBJ1-5
CDR3: AWSPGQGEQPQH

V: TRBV10-3
J: TRBJ1-2
CDR3: AISENRVEDGYT

V: TRBV9
J: TRBJ2-7
CDR3: ASSLQGGYEQY

V: TRBV6-6
J: TRBJ2-3
CDR3: ASSFFETSTDTQY

V: TRBV29-1
J: TRBJ2-1
CDR3: SVDLRGLPF

V: TRBV6-5
J: TRBJ1-4
CDR3: ASRPGTQEKLF

V: TRBV7-2
J: TRBJ2-5
CDR3: ASSLAGGGGQETQY

V: TRBV19
J: TRBJ2-1
CDR3: ASSIITSGRNNEQF

V: TRBV30
J: TRBJ2-1
CDR3: AWSPTQWRPSGTYNEQF

V: TRBV21-1
J: TRBJ2-5
CDR3: ASSEKPPTGKRVRETQY

V: TRBV18
J: TRBJ2-7
CDR3: ASSSGTSAYEQY

V: TRBV11-2
J: TRBJ2-7
CDR3: ASSLGRSYEQY

V: TRBV19
J: TRBJ1-1
CDR3: ASRYLTGTALEAF

V: TRBV6-1
J: TRBJ1-4
CDR3: ASRTGGEEKLF